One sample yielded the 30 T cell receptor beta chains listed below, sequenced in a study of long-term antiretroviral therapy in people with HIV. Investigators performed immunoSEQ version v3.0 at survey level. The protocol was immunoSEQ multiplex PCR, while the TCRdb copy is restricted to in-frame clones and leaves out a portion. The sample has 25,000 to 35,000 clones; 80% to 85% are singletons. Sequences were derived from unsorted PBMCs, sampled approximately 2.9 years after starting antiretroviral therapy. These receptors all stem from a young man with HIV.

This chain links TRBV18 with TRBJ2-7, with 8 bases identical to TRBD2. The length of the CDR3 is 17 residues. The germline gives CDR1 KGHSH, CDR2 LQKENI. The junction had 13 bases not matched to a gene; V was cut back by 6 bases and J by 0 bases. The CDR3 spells CASSQRGAGASSYEQYF. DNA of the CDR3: TGTGCCAGCTCCCAGCGGGGAGCGGGGGCTAGCTCCTACGAGCAGTACTTC.

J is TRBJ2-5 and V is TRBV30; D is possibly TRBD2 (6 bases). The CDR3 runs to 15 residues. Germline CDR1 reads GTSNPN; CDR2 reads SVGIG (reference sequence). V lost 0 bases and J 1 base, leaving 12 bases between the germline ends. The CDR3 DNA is TGTGCCTGGAGTGTAGTAAGGCGGGGCCAAGAGACCCAGTACTTC. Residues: CAWSVVRRGQETQYF. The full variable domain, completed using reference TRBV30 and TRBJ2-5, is SQTIHQWPATLVQPVGSPLSLECTVEGTSNPNLYWYRQAAGRGLQLLFYSVGIGQISSEVPQNLSASRPQDRQFILSSKKLLLSDSGFYLCAWSVVRRGQETQYFGPGTRLLVL.

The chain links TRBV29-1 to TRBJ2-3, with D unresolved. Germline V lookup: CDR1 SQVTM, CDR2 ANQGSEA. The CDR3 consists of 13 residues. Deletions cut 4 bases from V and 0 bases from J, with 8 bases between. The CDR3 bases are TGCAGCGTTGGGCAGCCCAGCACAGATACGCAGTATTTT. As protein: CSVGQPSTDTQYF.

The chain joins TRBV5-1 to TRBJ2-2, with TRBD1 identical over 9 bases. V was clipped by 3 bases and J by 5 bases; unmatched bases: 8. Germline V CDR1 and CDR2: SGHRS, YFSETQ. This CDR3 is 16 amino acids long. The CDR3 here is CASSYPDGTGTGELFF. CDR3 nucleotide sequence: TGCGCCAGCAGCTATCCGGACGGGACAGGGACCGGGGAGCTGTTTTTT.

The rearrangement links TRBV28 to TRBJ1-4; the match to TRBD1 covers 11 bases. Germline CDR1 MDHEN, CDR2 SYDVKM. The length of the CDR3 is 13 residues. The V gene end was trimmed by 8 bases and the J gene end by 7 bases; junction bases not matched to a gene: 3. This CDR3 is CASGDRGGEKLFF. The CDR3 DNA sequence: TGTGCCAGCGGGGACAGGGGGGGTGAAAAACTGTTTTTT.

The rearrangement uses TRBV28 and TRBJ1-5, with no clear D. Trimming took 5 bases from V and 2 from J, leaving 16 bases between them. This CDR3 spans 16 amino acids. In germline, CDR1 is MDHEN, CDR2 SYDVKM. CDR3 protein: CASSPRRAQGNQPQHF. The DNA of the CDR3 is TGTGCCAGCAGTCCGAGGAGGGCCCAGGGCAATCAGCCCCAGCATTTT.

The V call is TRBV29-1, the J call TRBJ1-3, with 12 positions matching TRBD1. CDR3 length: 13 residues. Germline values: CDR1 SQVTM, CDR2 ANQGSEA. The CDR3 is CRTPGQGANTIYF. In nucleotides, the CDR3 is TGCAGAACACCGGGACAGGGGGCAAACACCATATATTTT.

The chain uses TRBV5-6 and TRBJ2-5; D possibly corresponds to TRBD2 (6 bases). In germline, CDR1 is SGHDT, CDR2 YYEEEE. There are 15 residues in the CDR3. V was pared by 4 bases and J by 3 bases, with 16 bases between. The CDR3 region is CASSPLLTGEETQYF. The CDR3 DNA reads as TGTGCCAGCAGCCCATTGCTAACGGGGGAAGAGACCCAGTACTTC.

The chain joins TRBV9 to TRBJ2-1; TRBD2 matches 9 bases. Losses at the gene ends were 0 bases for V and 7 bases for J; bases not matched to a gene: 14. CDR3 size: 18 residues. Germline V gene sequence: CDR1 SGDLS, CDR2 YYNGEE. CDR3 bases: TGTGCCAGCAGCGTAGTGGGGTCGGGTAGCGGGAGATCGAATGAGCAGTTCTTC. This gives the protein CASSVVGSGSGRSNEQFF.

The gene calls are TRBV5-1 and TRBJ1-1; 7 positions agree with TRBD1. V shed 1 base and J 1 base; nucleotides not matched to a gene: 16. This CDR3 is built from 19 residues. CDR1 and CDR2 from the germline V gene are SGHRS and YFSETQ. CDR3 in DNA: TGCGCCAGCAGCTTGTCCACTACGAGAGGGGGCGTCACGAACACTGAAGCTTTCTTT. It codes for CASSLSTTRGGVTNTEAFF. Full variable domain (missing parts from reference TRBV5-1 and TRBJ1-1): KAGVTQTPRYLIKTRGQQVTLSCSPISGHRSVSWYQQTPGQGLQFLFEYFSETQRNKGNFPGRFSGRQFSNSRSEMNVSTLELGDSALYLCASSLSTTRGGVTNTEAFFGQGTRLTVV.

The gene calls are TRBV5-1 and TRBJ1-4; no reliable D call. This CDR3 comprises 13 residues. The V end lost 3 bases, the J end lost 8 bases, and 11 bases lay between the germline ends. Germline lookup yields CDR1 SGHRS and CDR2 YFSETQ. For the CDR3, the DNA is TGCGCCAGCAGCTCGGACTTGGGGGAAAAACTGTTTTTT. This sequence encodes CASSSDLGEKLFF.

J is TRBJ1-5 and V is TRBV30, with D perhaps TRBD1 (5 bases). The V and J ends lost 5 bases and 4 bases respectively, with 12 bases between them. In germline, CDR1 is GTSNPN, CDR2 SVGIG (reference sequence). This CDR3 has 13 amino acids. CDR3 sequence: CAWARDGNQPQHF. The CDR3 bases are TGTGCCTGGGCCCGGGACGGTAATCAGCCCCAGCATTTT.

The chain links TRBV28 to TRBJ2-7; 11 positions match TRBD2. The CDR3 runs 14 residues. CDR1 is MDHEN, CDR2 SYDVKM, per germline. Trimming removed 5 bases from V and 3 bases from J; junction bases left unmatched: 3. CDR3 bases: TGTGCCAGCAGTGGCGGGACTAGCGGCTACGAGCAGTACTTC. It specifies CASSGGTSGYEQYF.

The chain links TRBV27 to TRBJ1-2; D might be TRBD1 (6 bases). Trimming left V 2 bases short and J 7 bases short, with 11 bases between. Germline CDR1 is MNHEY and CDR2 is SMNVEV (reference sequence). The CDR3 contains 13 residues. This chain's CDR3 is CASSLQGLTGYTF. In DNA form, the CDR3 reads TGTGCCAGCAGTTTACAGGGGCTGACTGGCTACACCTTC.

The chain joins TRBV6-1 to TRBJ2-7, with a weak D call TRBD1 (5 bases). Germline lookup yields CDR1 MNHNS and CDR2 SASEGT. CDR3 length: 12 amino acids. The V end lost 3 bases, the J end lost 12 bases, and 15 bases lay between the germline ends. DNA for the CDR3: TGTGCCAGCAGTGACTTTCCAGGACACGGGTACTTC. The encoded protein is CASSDFPGHGYF.

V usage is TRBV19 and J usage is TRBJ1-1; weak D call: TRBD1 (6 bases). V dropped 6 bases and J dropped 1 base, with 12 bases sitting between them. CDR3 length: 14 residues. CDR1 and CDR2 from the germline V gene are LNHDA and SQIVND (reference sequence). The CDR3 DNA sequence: TGTGCCAGTAGCGAGGACAGATGGAACACTGAAGCTTTCTTT. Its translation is CASSEDRWNTEAFF.

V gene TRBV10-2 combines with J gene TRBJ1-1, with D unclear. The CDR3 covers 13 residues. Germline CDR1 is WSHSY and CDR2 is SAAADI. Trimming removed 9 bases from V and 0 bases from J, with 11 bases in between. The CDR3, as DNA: TGCGCCAGTCACTCAGGCATGAACACTGAAGCTTTCTTT. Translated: CASHSGMNTEAFF.

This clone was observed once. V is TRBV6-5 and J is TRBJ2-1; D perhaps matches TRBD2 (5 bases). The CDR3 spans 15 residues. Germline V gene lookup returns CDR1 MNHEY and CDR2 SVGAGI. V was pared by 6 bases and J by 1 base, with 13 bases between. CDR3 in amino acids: CASSHSSASYNEQFF. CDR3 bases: TGTGCCAGCAGCCACAGTAGCGCGTCCTACAATGAGCAGTTCTTC.

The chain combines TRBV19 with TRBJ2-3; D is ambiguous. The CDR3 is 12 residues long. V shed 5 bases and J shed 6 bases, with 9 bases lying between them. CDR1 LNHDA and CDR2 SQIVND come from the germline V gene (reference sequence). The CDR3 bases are TGTGCCAGTAGTTTAGGGCTGGATACGCAGTATTTT. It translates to CASSLGLDTQYF.

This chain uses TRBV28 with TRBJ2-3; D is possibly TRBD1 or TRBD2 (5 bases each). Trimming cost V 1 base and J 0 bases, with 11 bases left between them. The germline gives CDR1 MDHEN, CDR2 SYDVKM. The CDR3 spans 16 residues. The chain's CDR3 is CASSLLDRDSTDTQYF. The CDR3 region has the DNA TGTGCCAGCAGTTTATTGGACCGGGACAGCACAGATACGCAGTATTTT.

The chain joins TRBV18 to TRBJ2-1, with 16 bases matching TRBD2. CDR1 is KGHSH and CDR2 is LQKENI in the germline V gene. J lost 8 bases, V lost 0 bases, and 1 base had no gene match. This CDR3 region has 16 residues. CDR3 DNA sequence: TGTGCCAGCTCACCACCCGGGACTAGCGGGAGGGATGAGCAGTTCTTC. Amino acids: CASSPPGTSGRDEQFF.

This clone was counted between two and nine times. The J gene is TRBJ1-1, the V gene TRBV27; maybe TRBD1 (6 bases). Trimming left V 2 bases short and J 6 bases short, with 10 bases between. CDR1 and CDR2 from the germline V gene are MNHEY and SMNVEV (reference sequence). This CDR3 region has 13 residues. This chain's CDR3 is CASSLGQGSEAFF. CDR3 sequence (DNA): TGTGCCAGCAGTTTAGGTCAGGGGTCTGAAGCTTTCTTT.

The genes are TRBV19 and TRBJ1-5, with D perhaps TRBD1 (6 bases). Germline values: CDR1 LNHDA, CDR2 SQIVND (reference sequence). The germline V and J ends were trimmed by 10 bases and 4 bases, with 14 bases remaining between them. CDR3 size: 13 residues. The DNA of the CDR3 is TGTGCCACCGCCAGGGGTCGGAATCAGCCCCAGCATTTT. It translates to CATARGRNQPQHF.

CDR3 DNA: TGTGCCAGCAGTTACTCGACCGGGACAGGGTCTTCACCCCTCCACTTT. It is translated as CASSYSTGTGSSPLHF. The chain has TRBV6-5 and TRBJ1-6, with TRBD1 identical over 9 bases. Germline V gene data show CDR1 as MNHEY and CDR2 as SVGAGI. After removal of 0 bases from V and 9 bases from J, the junction contained 6 bases not matched to a gene. This CDR3 has 16 amino acids.

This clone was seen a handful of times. The CDR3 is CASSLQTSGPYEQYF. The CDR3 DNA is TGTGCCAGCAGTTTACAGACTAGCGGGCCCTACGAGCAGTACTTC. The chain is built from TRBV27 and TRBJ2-7, with 10 bases matching TRBD2. Trimming at V came to 2 bases and at J to 2 bases, leaving 3 bases not matched to a gene. Germline V gives CDR1 MNHEY, CDR2 SMNVEV (reference sequence). This CDR3 is 15 amino acids long.

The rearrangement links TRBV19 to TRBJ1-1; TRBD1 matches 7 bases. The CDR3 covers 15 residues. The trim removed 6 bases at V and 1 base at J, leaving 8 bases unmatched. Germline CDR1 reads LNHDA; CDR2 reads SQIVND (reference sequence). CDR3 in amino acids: CASSGTWTGNTEAFF. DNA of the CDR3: TGTGCCAGTAGCGGTACATGGACAGGGAACACTGAAGCTTTCTTT.

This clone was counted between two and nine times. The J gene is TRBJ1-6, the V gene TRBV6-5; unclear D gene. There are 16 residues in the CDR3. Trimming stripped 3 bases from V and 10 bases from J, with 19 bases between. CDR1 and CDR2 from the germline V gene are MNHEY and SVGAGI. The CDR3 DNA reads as TGTGCCAGCAGTTATCGTGGGGTGGGAATGATGTCACCCCTCCACTTT. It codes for CASSYRGVGMMSPLHF.

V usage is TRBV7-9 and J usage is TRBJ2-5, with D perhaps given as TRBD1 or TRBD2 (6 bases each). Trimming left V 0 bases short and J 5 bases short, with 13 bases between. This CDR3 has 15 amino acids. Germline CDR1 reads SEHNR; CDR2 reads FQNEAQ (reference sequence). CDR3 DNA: TGTGCCAGCAGCTTAGCGGGGGGCTACCCTGAGACCCAGTACTTC. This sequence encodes CASSLAGGYPETQYF.

Here the CDR3 DNA reads TGTGCCAGCAGGACTAGCGGGGGAGGAAAAGAGACCCAGTACTTC. It is translated as CASRTSGGGKETQYF. The V call is TRBV6-6, the J call TRBJ2-5; 12 bases align to TRBD2. Germline V CDR1 and CDR2: MNHNY, SVGAGI (reference sequence). There are 15 residues in the CDR3. After removal of 6 bases from V and 3 bases from J, the junction contained 5 bases not matched to a gene.

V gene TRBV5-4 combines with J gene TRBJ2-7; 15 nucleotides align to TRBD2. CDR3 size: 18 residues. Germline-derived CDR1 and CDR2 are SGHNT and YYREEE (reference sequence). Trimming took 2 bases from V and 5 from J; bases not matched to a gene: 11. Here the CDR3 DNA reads TGTGCCAGCAGCTTAGGGAGGGGACTAGCGGGGGGCCCCAACGAGCAGTACTTC. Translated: CASSLGRGLAGGPNEQYF.